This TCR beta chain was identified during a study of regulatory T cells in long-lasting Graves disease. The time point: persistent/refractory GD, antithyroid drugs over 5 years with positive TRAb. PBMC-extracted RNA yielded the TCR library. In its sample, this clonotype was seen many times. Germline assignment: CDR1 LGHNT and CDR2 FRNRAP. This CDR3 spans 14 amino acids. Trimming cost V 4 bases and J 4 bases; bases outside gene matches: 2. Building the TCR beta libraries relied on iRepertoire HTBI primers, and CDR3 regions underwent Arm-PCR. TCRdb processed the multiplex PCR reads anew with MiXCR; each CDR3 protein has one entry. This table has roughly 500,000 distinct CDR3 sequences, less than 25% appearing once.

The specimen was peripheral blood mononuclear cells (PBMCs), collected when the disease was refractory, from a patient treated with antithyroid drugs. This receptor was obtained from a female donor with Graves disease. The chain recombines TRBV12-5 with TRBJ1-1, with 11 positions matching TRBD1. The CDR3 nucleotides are TGTGCTAGTGGTTCCGGGACAGGGGGCACTGAAGCTTTCTTT. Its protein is CASGSGTGGTEAFF.